This TCR beta chain appears in the sequencing data of a study of blood T cell repertoires in COVID-19. Germline CDR1 is LNHNV and CDR2 is YYDKDF (reference sequence). V was clipped by 5 bases and J by 6 bases; unmatched bases: 7. The CDR3 has 16 residues. The method was immunoSEQ multiplex PCR; TCRdb's version includes in-frame clones alone and lacks a portion of them. The sample lists around 200,000 clones; about nine tenths were seen once. The rearrangement uses TRBV15 and TRBJ2-7; TRBD2 aligns across 16 bases. Sequencing was carried out using peripheral blood. The TCR comes from a man aged 18 to 35 with active or convalescent COVID-19. The CDR3 nucleotides read TGTGCCACCAGCGCCCCGGGACTAGCGGGGGGGTTCGAGCAGTACTTC. The encoded protein is CATSAPGLAGGFEQYF.